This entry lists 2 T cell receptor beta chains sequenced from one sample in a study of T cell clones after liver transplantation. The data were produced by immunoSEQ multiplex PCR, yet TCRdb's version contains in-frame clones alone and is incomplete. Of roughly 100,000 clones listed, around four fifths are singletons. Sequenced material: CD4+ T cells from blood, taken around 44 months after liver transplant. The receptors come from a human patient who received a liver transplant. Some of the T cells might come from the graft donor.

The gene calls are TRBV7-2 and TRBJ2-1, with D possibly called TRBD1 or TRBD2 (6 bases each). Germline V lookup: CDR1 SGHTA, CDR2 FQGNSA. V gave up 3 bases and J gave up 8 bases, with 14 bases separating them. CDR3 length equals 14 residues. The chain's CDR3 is CASSLTGGFDEQFF. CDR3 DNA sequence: TGTGCCAGCAGCTTGACAGGAGGGTTTGATGAGCAGTTCTTC. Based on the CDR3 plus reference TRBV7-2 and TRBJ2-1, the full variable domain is GAGVSQSPSNKVTEKGKDVELRCDPISGHTALYWYRQSLGQGLEFLIYFQGNSAPDKSGLPSDRFSAERTGGSVSTLTIQRTQQEDSAVYLCASSLTGGFDEQFFGPGTRLTVL.

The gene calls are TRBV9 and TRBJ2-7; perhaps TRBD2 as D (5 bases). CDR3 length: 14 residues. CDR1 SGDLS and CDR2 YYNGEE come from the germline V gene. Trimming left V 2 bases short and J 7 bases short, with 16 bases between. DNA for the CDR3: TGTGCCAGCAGCGTCCTGGACTCCCACGGGGAGCAGTACTTC. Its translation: CASSVLDSHGEQYF.